The 2 T cell receptor beta chains listed next were all sequenced from one sample in a study of blood T cell repertoires in COVID-19. Produced via immunoSEQ multiplex PCR; TCRdb's table is partial and in-frame only. The sample has 150,000 to 200,000 clones; around three quarters are singletons. The sequenced material came from peripheral blood. The receptor set was obtained from a man between 65 and 85 years old with active or convalescent COVID-19.

This clone was detected only a few times. The chain employs TRBV9 and TRBJ1-6, with a possible D match to TRBD1 (6 bases). Looked up from germline, CDR1 is SGDLS and CDR2 is YYNGEE. Trimming removed 7 bases at V and 7 bases at J, with 15 bases between. The CDR3 has 14 residues. The CDR3 loop is CASQARGANSPLHF. Here the CDR3 DNA reads TGTGCCAGCCAAGCCCGGGGGGCGAATTCACCCCTCCACTTT.

This clone has just one count. This chain joins TRBV14 and TRBJ2-7; 8 bases are shared with TRBD1. Unmatched junction bases numbered 5, after V lost 0 bases and J lost 1 base. This CDR3 spans 16 amino acids. Germline V gene lookup returns CDR1 SGHDN and CDR2 FVKESK. The CDR3: CASSQEPGTGSYEQYF. CDR3 sequence (DNA): TGTGCCAGCAGCCAAGAACCCGGGACAGGATCCTACGAGCAGTACTTC.